Sequencing of this T cell receptor beta chain was carried out in a study of PD-L1 blockade in urothelial cancer. Overall study: Patients, treated from about 2014 onward, received atezolizumab 1,200 mg intravenously every 3 weeks.

This CDR3 contains 18 residues. Trimming cost V 4 bases and J 3 bases; bases outside gene matches: 11. Germline-derived CDR1 and CDR2 are SGHRS and YFSETQ. This clone came up a few times. Specified time point: peripheral blood 6 weeks after treatment start. Patients' urothelial carcinoma was locally advanced or metastatic. Clones were read by immunoSEQ multiplex PCR, and TCRdb kept only the in-frame ones, dropping some. The table has roughly 100,000 clones, roughly 83% seen once; the top ten hold roughly 8%. The gene calls are TRBV5-1 and TRBJ2-3; 13 bases map to TRBD2. The sample consisted of PBMCs, taken around atezolizumab (anti-PD-L1) treatment. The clonotype was recovered from a man in his 70s with urothelial cancer. In nucleotides, the CDR3 is TGCGCCAGCAGCCACGGACTAGCGGGAGTGTCCGAGACAGATACGCAGTATTTT. Protein sequence: CASSHGLAGVSETDTQYF.